The 18 T cell receptor beta chains reported below all come from one sample, sequenced in a study of control samples from healthy donors and cancer patients. Produced via immunoSEQ multiplex PCR; TCRdb's table is partial and in-frame only. The data contain 1,500 to 2,500 clones, around 78% of them singletons. Sequenced input: formalin-fixed, paraffin-embedded tissue. The receptors stem from a female donor with lung cancer.

The chain combines TRBV19 with TRBJ2-3; weak D call: TRBD2 (5 bases). The length of the CDR3 is 15 residues. The V gene lost 3 bases and the J gene lost 3 bases, with 13 bases spanning the gap. Per the germline V gene, CDR1 is LNHDA and CDR2 is SQIVND (reference sequence). The CDR3 DNA sequence: TGTGCCAGTAGTATGGTTTTATCGGGAACAGATACGCAGTATTTT. Protein sequence: CASSMVLSGTDTQYF. The full variable domain, its missing parts supplied by reference TRBV19 and TRBJ2-3, is DGGITQSPKYLFRKEGQNVTLSCEQNLNHDAMYWYRQDPGQGLRLIYYSQIVNDFQKGDIAEGYSVSREKKESFPLTVTSAQKNPTAFYLCASSMVLSGTDTQYFGPGTRLTVL.

The chain links TRBV6-2 or TRBV6-3 to TRBJ2-3; 7 positions match TRBD1. The CDR3 consists of 15 residues. V gave up 2 bases and J gave up 3 bases; unmatched junction bases: 5. Germline CDR1 and CDR2: MNHEY and SVGEGT. CDR3 sequence: CASSYVNRGTDTQYF. The CDR3 nucleotides are TGTGCCAGCAGTTACGTAAACAGGGGAACAGATACGCAGTATTTT.

The rearrangement uses TRBV6-5 and TRBJ2-2; D is uncertain. V was shortened by 8 bases and J by 6 bases, with 7 bases between the two germline ends. In germline, CDR1 is MNHEY, CDR2 SVGAGI. This CDR3 is built from 11 residues. CDR3: CASSLPGELFF. The CDR3 region has the DNA TGTGCCAGCTCCTTGCCCGGGGAGCTGTTTTTT.

The V and J genes are TRBV2 and TRBJ2-2; a possible D gene is TRBD1 (6 bases). CDR1 and CDR2 (germline): SNHLY, FYNNEI. The CDR3 sequence is 13 residues long. V was shortened by 5 bases and J by 6 bases, with 10 bases between the two germline ends. DNA of the CDR3: TGTGCCAGCAGTAGGGACAATCCCGGGGAGCTGTTTTTT. Encoded protein: CASSRDNPGELFF.

This chain uses TRBV29-1 with TRBJ1-2; D is uncertain. Between the trimmed V and J ends, which lost 3 bases and 8 bases, there was a span of 19 bases. The CDR3 has 14 amino acids. Germline CDR1 is SQVTM and CDR2 is ANQGSEA. The CDR3 here is CSVEPGSERKGYTF. The CDR3 region has the DNA TGCAGCGTTGAGCCCGGGAGCGAACGCAAAGGCTACACCTTC. Complete variable domain (other parts from reference TRBV29-1 and TRBJ1-2): SAVISQKPSRDICQRGTSLTIQCQVDSQVTMMFWYRQQPGQSLTLIATANQGSEATYESGFVIDKFPISRPNLTFSTLTVSNMSPEDSSIYLCSVEPGSERKGYTFGSGTRLTVV.

The chain employs TRBV9 and TRBJ2-7; 11 bases match TRBD2. From germline, CDR1 is SGDLS and CDR2 YYNGEE. The CDR3 has 18 residues. The ends lost 3 bases at V and 2 bases at J; junction bases unmatched: 13. CDR3 nucleotide sequence: TGTGCCAGCAGCGCAGGACGAACAGGACTAGCGGGTACCTACGAGCAGTACTTC. It translates to CASSAGRTGLAGTYEQYF.

As for this clone: Being one base from a much bigger clone, this may be a read error. The genes are TRBV10-3 and TRBJ2-1, with D tentatively TRBD2 (6 bases). Germline-derived CDR1 and CDR2 are ENHRY and SYGVKD. The CDR3 consists of 11 residues. V lost 7 bases to trimming and J lost 7 bases, with 8 bases between them. Here the CDR3 DNA reads TGTGCCATCAATGCGGGGAATGAGCAGTTCTTC. Translated: CAINAGNEQFF.

This chain links TRBV28 with TRBJ1-5, with D possibly TRBD1 on 5 matching bases. V lost 3 bases, J lost 8 bases, and 11 bases lay in between. The CDR3 has 13 residues. CDR1 and CDR2 (germline): MDHEN, SYDVKM. The CDR3 DNA is TGTGCCAGCAGTTTCGAGGGGACGAAGCCCCAGCATTTT. Translation gives CASSFEGTKPQHF. Together with reference TRBV28 and TRBJ1-5, the CDR3 gives the full variable domain: DVKVTQSSRYLVKRTGEKVFLECVQDMDHENMFWYRQDPGLGLRLIYFSYDVKMKEKGDIPEGYSVSREKKERFSLILESASTNQTSMYLCASSFEGTKPQHFGDGTRLSIL.

This sequence joins TRBV27 and TRBJ1-1; D is unclear. Germline loops: CDR1 MNHEY, CDR2 SMNVEV (reference sequence). Trimming stripped 3 bases from V and 1 base from J, with 6 bases between. The CDR3 consists of 13 residues. CDR3 in DNA: TGTGCCAGCAGTTTCACAAGGAACACTGAAGCTTTCTTT. Translation: CASSFTRNTEAFF.

The CDR3: CASSSTSGSSSYEQYF. In DNA, the CDR3 is TGTGCCAGCAGCTCTACTAGCGGGTCGAGCTCCTACGAGCAGTACTTC. The gene calls are TRBV7-2 and TRBJ2-7, with 9 bases fitting TRBD2. The junction had 7 bases not matched to a gene; V was cut back by 4 bases and J by 0 bases. In germline, CDR1 is SGHTA, CDR2 FQGNSA. The CDR3 runs 16 residues.

The V and J genes are TRBV19 and TRBJ1-1, with D maybe TRBD1 (5 bases). Germline V gene data show CDR1 as LNHDA and CDR2 as SQIVND (reference sequence). V was cut by 6 bases and J by 9 bases, with 14 bases left in between. The CDR3 extends over 12 amino acids. The CDR3 here is CASSIWGEKAFF. The DNA of the CDR3 is TGTGCCAGTAGCATCTGGGGGGAAAAAGCTTTCTTT.

This chain connects TRBV28 to TRBJ1-2, with unresolved D. CDR1 and CDR2 (germline): MDHEN, SYDVKM. Trimming cost V 9 bases and J 4 bases, with 6 bases left between them. The length of the CDR3 is 10 residues. The CDR3 nucleotides read TGTGCCAGTGCGGGCTATGGCTACACCTTC. It encodes CASAGYGYTF.

This clone was counted a single time. The rearrangement links TRBV9 to TRBJ1-2, with TRBD1 matching 9 bases. J gave up 1 base and V 3 bases, and 4 bases lay outside the gene matches. Germline CDR1 reads SGDLS; CDR2 reads YYNGEE. The CDR3 is made up of 15 amino acids. This CDR3 reads CASSGEGQGNYGYTF. DNA for the CDR3: TGTGCCAGCAGCGGCGAGGGACAGGGTAACTATGGCTACACCTTC.

This rearrangement joins TRBV5-6 to TRBJ2-5, with D perhaps matching TRBD2 (5 bases). Germline V gene lookup returns CDR1 SGHDT and CDR2 YYEEEE. V was clipped by 3 bases and J by 0 bases, with 15 bases between them. This CDR3 spans 16 amino acids. CDR3 bases: TGTGCCAGCAGCTATGGACCGGGATTACACCAAGAGACCCAGTACTTC. Its protein is CASSYGPGLHQETQYF.

By share, this clone counts as large. This chain connects TRBV30 to TRBJ2-1; perhaps TRBD2 as D (6 bases). Per germline, CDR1 GTSNPN and CDR2 SVGIG (reference sequence). This CDR3 has 15 residues. V lost 0 bases and J 2 bases, leaving 11 bases between the germline ends. The DNA of the CDR3 is TGTGCCTGGAGTGTAAGGACTAACGCCTACAATGAGCAGTTCTTC. It encodes CAWSVRTNAYNEQFF.

This clone has only one observation. The chain uses TRBV2 and TRBJ2-1, with D unclear. CDR1 is SNHLY and CDR2 is FYNNEI in the germline V gene. V lost 7 bases to trimming and J lost 9 bases, with 19 bases between them. The CDR3 runs to 14 residues. The DNA for the CDR3 is TGTGCCAGCATGACTCTATCGAGAGCCTCTGAGCAGTTCTTC. Encoded protein: CASMTLSRASEQFF.

This clone was counted only a few times. The genes are TRBV7-8 and TRBJ2-7; no clear D gene. Looked up from germline, CDR1 is SGHVS and CDR2 is FQNEAQ. The CDR3 loop spans 14 amino acids. V lost 1 base and J lost 2, with 9 bases in between. DNA of the CDR3: TGTGCCAGCAGCTTAGGAGCAGGCGCCTACGAGCAGTACTTC. Translating gives CASSLGAGAYEQYF.

This clone was picked up one time. The V call is TRBV27, the J call TRBJ2-1; TRBD2 is a possible D gene (5 bases). The V gene's germline CDR1 is MNHEY and CDR2 SMNVEV (reference sequence). CDR3 length equals 12 residues. Trimming shortened V by 7 bases and J by 7 bases, and 11 bases separated the two germline ends. CDR3 amino acids: CASNLEGNEQFF. In nucleotides, the CDR3 is TGTGCCAGCAATCTTGAGGGTAATGAGCAGTTCTTC.